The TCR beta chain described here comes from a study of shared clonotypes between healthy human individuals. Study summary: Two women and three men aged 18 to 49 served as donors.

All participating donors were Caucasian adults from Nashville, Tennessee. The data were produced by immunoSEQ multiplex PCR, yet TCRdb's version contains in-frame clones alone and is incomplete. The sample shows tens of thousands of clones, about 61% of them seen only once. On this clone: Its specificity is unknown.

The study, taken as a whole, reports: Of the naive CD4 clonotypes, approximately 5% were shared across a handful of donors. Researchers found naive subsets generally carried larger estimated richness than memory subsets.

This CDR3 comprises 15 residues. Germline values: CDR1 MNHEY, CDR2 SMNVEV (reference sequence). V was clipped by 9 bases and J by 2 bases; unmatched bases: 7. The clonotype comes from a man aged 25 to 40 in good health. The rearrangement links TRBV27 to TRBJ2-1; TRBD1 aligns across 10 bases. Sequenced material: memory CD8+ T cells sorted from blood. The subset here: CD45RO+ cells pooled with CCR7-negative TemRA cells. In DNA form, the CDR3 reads TGTGCCAGTGGACTAGGACAGGGGGCCTACAATGAGCAGTTCTTC. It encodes CASGLGQGAYNEQFF.